Here is one T cell receptor beta chain with its context. The target antigen is unknown. This sample was included in a study of shared clonotypes between healthy human individuals. Overall study results and limits: Sampling included only blood; tissue repertoires likely differ.

Trimming took 3 bases from V and 8 from J; bases not matched to a gene: 5. The CDR3 contains 14 residues. Germline CDR1 is MDHEN and CDR2 is SYDVKM. Donors comprised healthy HIV-negative adults lacking recent acute infections or vaccinations. Assay used: immunoSEQ multiplex PCR; TCRdb lists only in-frame clones, some missing. The sample lists a few hundred thousand clones, 79% occurring once. The rearrangement joins TRBV28 to TRBJ2-1, with 9 bases fitting TRBD2. The material sequenced was PBMCs. The receptor was isolated from a woman between 35 and 50 years old in good health. Some clones in this sample may be carry-over from other donors' samples. CDR3 loop: CASSFAGGPYEQFF. For the CDR3, the DNA is TGTGCCAGCAGTTTTGCGGGAGGGCCATATGAGCAGTTCTTC.